The rows below give T cell receptor beta chains drawn from one sample of a study of shared T cell receptors in the human thymus. The assay was immunoSEQ multiplex PCR, and TCRdb's table has in-frame clones only and misses some. The sample comprises roughly 710,000 clones, approximately 83% of which are singletons, and roughly 0.01% rests with the top ten. These records were also assigned to another study, of human thymus T cells.

The sample taken for sequencing was thymocytes. These receptors were taken from a girl younger than two with a congenital heart defect. CDR3s include the opening cysteine and the closing phenylalanine or tryptophan. Each record gives: D gene, J gene, V gene, clone size, CDR3 DNA, CDR3 protein. The D gene is left open where the match is weak. Expanded clones get a size class; other rows say once, few or many, or leave the size out.

>TRBD1|TRBJ1-1|TRBV5-4|-
TGTGCCAGCAGCCTGGGGACAGGGGTTCGGGAAGCTTTCTTT
CASSLGTGVREAFF
>TRBD2|TRBJ2-1|TRBV6-1|-
TGTGCCAGCAGTGCACGTAGCGGGGGGCGGGGTGAGCAGTTCTTC
CASSARSGGRGEQFF
>TRBD1|TRBJ2-1|TRBV7-2|-
TGTGCCAGCAGCGTACCGGGACAGACGCCTTCCAACAATGAGCAGTTCTTC
CASSVPGQTPSNNEQFF
>-|TRBJ2-7|TRBV6-1|-
TGTGCCAGCAGTGAGGGTTACAGGGACCTCTACGAGCAGTACTTC
CASSEGYRDLYEQYF
>TRBD1|TRBJ2-7|TRBV6-1|-
TGTGCCAGCAGTGCCCGGGACAGGTGGTCCTACGAGCAGTACTTC
CASSARDRWSYEQYF
>TRBD1|TRBJ1-2|TRBV7-8|few
TGTGCCAGCAGCTTAGTAAAGGCCGGGACAGGGTGGTATGGCTACACCTTC
CASSLVKAGTGWYGYTF
>-|TRBJ1-4|TRBV5-6|once
TGTGCCAGCAGCCCGAACCCCAGACTACAGGGCCCTGGTGAAAAACTGTTTTTT
CASSPNPRLQGPGEKLFF
>TRBD2|TRBJ2-1|TRBV5-6|-
TGTGCCAGCAGCTTTAGCGGGGGGAGCTCCTACAATGAGCAGTTCTTC
CASSFSGGSSYNEQFF
>-|TRBJ1-6|TRBV10-3|-
TGTGCCATCAAGACGTTCGGGCCCGCGGGTAATTCACCCCTCCACTTT
CAIKTFGPAGNSPLHF
>TRBD1|TRBJ1-1|TRBV4-1|-
TGCGCCAGCAGCCAAGAACTACAGGGGGCGGCCGAGGACACTGAAGCTTTCTTT
CASSQELQGAAEDTEAFF
>-|TRBJ1-2|TRBV4-2|-
TGTGCCAGCAGCCAAGTTAGAGATCCCTATGGCTACACCTTC
CASSQVRDPYGYTF
>-|TRBJ1-2|TRBV6-1|-
TGTGCCAGCAGGGCCCCTTTTGATGGCTACACCTTC
CASRAPFDGYTF
>TRBD1|TRBJ1-2|TRBV4-3|-
TGCGCCAGCAGCCAAGGAGGGGGCTACGAGAGAAGGGGACCCTATGGCTACACCTTC
CASSQGGGYERRGPYGYTF
>TRBD1|TRBJ2-6|TRBV4-3|-
TGCGCCAGCAGCCAAGGGTCGGCCGGCAGGGGGCGTTCTGGGGCCAACGTCCTGACTTTC
CASSQGSAGRGRSGANVLTF
>-|TRBJ2-1|TRBV4-1|-
TGCGCCAGCAGCCAAGATGGGAGGGGGGACGACAATGAGCAGTTCTTC
CASSQDGRGDDNEQFF
>TRBD2|TRBJ2-5|TRBV6-5|-
TGTGCCAGCAGTTACTCTGCTAGCGGGGGTCTGGAGACCCAGTACTTC
CASSYSASGGLETQYF
>TRBD1|TRBJ2-4|TRBV5-6|-
TGTGCCAGCAGCTTGGAAGGCAGGGGGTCCAAAAACATTCAGTACTTC
CASSLEGRGSKNIQYF
>TRBD1|TRBJ1-4|TRBV5-6|-
TGTGCCAGCAGCACACAGGGGGACAATGAAAAACTGTTTTTT
CASSTQGDNEKLFF
>TRBD2|TRBJ2-5|TRBV6-6|once
TGTGCCAGCAGTTCCATAGCGGGGGATCTACAAGAGACCCAGTACTTC
CASSSIAGDLQETQYF
>TRBD1|TRBJ1-5|TRBV11-2|-
TGTGCCAGCAGCAGGACAGGGGGTAGGCAGCCCCAGCATTTT
CASSRTGGRQPQHF
>-|TRBJ1-1|TRBV2|-
TGTGCCAGCTTCCGCGGGGGTCCTGACGCTTTCTTT
CASFRGGPDAFF
>-|TRBJ1-1|TRBV2|-
TGTGCCAGCAGCCTCAGGGCGGACACTGAAGCTTTCTTT
CASSLRADTEAFF
>TRBD2|TRBJ2-5|TRBV12-5|-
TGTGCTAGTGGTTTCGCCCCGGGAGGTACAAGGGGAACCAATCTCCAAGAGACCCAGTACTTC
CASGFAPGGTRGTNLQETQYF
>-|TRBJ2-1|TRBV19|-
TGTGCCAGTAGCTGGACACAGAAGGACAATGAGCAGTTCTTC
CASSWTQKDNEQFF
>-|TRBJ1-5|TRBV19|-
TGTGCAGGGGGAGCAGGGCAGCCCCAGCATTTT
CAGGAGQPQHF
>-|TRBJ2-3|TRBV29-1|few
TGCAGCGTTGATTCCGGGAGGGGGCAAGAATCAGATACGCAGTATTTT
CSVDSGRGQESDTQYF
>-|TRBJ1-6|TRBV19|-
TGTGCCAGTTGTAGGGGGGTTTGGTCACCCCTCCACTTT
CASCRGVWSPLHF
>-|TRBJ1-2|TRBV6-6|-
TGTGCCAGCAGTTACAGAGAGCCTAACTATGGCTACACCTTC
CASSYREPNYGYTF
>-|TRBJ1-2|TRBV19|-
TGTGCCAGTAGTGCTCCGACAACTAACTATGGCTACACCTTC
CASSAPTTNYGYTF
>-|TRBJ1-1|TRBV29-1|-
TGCAGCGTCGTACAGGTGAACACTGAAGCTTTCTTT
CSVVQVNTEAFF
>-|TRBJ1-2|TRBV18|-
TGTGCCAGCTCACAAAGGGGGAATGGCTACACCTTC
CASSQRGNGYTF